The rows below give T cell receptor beta chains drawn from one sample of a study of OX40 agonist ivuxolimab in advanced cancers. This table comes from immunoSEQ multiplex PCR, and its TCRdb copy is limited to in-frame clones, with some not included. This table has under 100,000 clones, 65% to 85% appearing once. Sequenced here: CD4+ or CD8+ T cells sorted from blood, sampled in a trial of the OX40 agonist ivuxolimab. The receptors were gathered from an adult with an advanced solid tumor such as melanoma, head and neck, liver or kidney cancer. CDR3s include the opening cysteine and the closing phenylalanine or tryptophan. The D gene is left open where the match is weak. Size is omitted from some rows. Given values are once, few, many or a class for expanded clones.

v_gene: TRBV27
j_gene: TRBJ2-7
d_gene: NA
abundance: NA
len: 16
CDR3aa: CASSTTREGTSYEQYF
CDR3nt: TGTGCCAGCAGTACCACCCGTGAGGGGACGTCCTACGAGCAGTACTTC

v_gene: TRBV13
j_gene: TRBJ1-1
d_gene: NA
abundance: NA
len: 13
CDR3aa: CASSLRGRLGGFF
CDR3nt: TGTGCCAGCAGCTTACGGGGGAGGCTTGGGGGTTTCTTT

v_gene: TRBV25-1
j_gene: TRBJ2-5
d_gene: TRBD1
abundance: NA
len: 15
CDR3aa: CASSDTRQGWETQYF
CDR3nt: TGTGCCAGCAGTGACACGCGACAGGGTTGGGAGACCCAGTACTTC

v_gene: TRBV4-3
j_gene: TRBJ1-2
d_gene: TRBD1
abundance: NA
len: 15
CDR3aa: CASSLAGTGLSGYTF
CDR3nt: TGCGCCAGCAGCTTGGCCGGGACAGGGCTGAGCGGCTACACCTTC

v_gene: TRBV4-3
j_gene: TRBJ2-7
d_gene: TRBD2
abundance: NA
len: 17
CDR3aa: CASSQEGGSPASYEQYF
CDR3nt: TGCGCCAGCAGCCAAGAGGGCGGGAGTCCTGCGTCCTACGAGCAGTACTTC

v_gene: TRBV5-1
j_gene: TRBJ1-6
d_gene: NA
abundance: NA
len: 19
CDR3aa: CASSLAGASGGSYNSPLHF
CDR3nt: TGCGCCAGCAGCTTGGCAGGGGCCAGCGGAGGCTCCTATAATTCACCCCTCCACTTT

v_gene: TRBV18
j_gene: TRBJ1-1
d_gene: TRBD1
abundance: NA
len: 16
CDR3aa: CASSRLSGGQGTEAFF
CDR3nt: TGTGCCAGCTCACGACTGTCAGGGGGCCAGGGAACTGAAGCTTTCTTT

v_gene: TRBV30
j_gene: TRBJ2-7
d_gene: NA
abundance: NA
len: 12
CDR3aa: CAWSVPPYEQYF
CDR3nt: TGTGCCTGGAGTGTACCGCCCTACGAGCAGTACTTC

v_gene: TRBV27
j_gene: TRBJ2-7
d_gene: NA
abundance: once
len: 15
CDR3aa: CASTPGGSATYEQYF
CDR3nt: TGTGCCAGCACCCCCGGGGGTAGCGCGACCTACGAGCAGTACTTC

v_gene: TRBV9
j_gene: TRBJ2-3
d_gene: NA
abundance: NA
len: 14
CDR3aa: CASSVAGVLSTQYF
CDR3nt: TGTGCCAGCAGCGTAGCCGGGGTCCTCAGTACGCAGTATTTT

v_gene: TRBV5-1
j_gene: TRBJ1-3
d_gene: NA
abundance: NA
len: 16
CDR3aa: CASSLDQPLSGNTIYF
CDR3nt: TGCGCCAGCAGCTTGGATCAGCCCCTCTCTGGAAACACCATATATTTT

v_gene: TRBV15
j_gene: TRBJ2-3
d_gene: NA
abundance: NA
len: 17
CDR3aa: CATSEDTGKLITDTQYF
CDR3nt: TGTGCCACCAGCGAAGACACAGGGAAGTTGATCACAGATACGCAGTATTTT

v_gene: TRBV7-6
j_gene: TRBJ2-1
d_gene: TRBD2
abundance: NA
len: 19
CDR3aa: CASSLGRGLAGGAYNEQFF
CDR3nt: TGTGCCAGCAGCTTAGGACGGGGACTAGCGGGAGGCGCCTACAATGAGCAGTTCTTC

v_gene: TRBV19
j_gene: TRBJ1-2
d_gene: TRBD1
abundance: NA
len: 12
CDR3aa: CASSTRGSGYTF
CDR3nt: TGTGCCAGTAGTACCAGGGGGAGCGGCTACACCTTC

v_gene: TRBV6-1
j_gene: TRBJ2-1
d_gene: NA
abundance: NA
len: 14
CDR3aa: CASSSQGYYNEQFF
CDR3nt: TGTGCCAGCAGTTCCCAGGGGTACTACAATGAGCAGTTCTTC

v_gene: TRBV7-2
j_gene: TRBJ2-7
d_gene: TRBD1
abundance: NA
len: 14
CDR3aa: CASSPRDRFYEQYF
CDR3nt: TGTGCCAGCAGCCCCAGGGACAGGTTCTACGAGCAGTACTTC

v_gene: TRBV30
j_gene: TRBJ1-4
d_gene: TRBD1
abundance: NA
len: 13
CDR3aa: CAWSGDSNEKLFF
CDR3nt: TGTGCCTGGAGTGGGGACAGTAATGAAAAACTGTTTTTT

v_gene: TRBV19
j_gene: TRBJ1-5
d_gene: NA
abundance: NA
len: 16
CDR3aa: CASSMGEGQDNQPQHF
CDR3nt: TGTGCCAGTAGTATGGGGGAGGGTCAGGACAATCAGCCCCAGCATTTT

v_gene: TRBV11-1
j_gene: TRBJ1-2
d_gene: NA
abundance: NA
len: 12
CDR3aa: CASSQDHYGYTF
CDR3nt: TGTGCCAGCAGCCAGGACCACTATGGCTACACCTTC

v_gene: TRBV11-2
j_gene: TRBJ2-5
d_gene: NA
abundance: NA
len: 16
CDR3aa: CASSLELRLGQETQYF
CDR3nt: TGTGCCAGCAGCTTAGAGCTCCGACTAGGCCAAGAGACCCAGTACTTC

v_gene: TRBV23-1
j_gene: TRBJ1-1
d_gene: NA
abundance: NA
len: 15
CDR3aa: CASSHLRSTNTEAFF
CDR3nt: TGCGCCAGCAGTCATCTCCGATCTACTAACACTGAAGCTTTCTTT

v_gene: TRBV29-1
j_gene: TRBJ2-7
d_gene: NA
abundance: NA
len: 13
CDR3aa: CSVAGAGTYEQYF
CDR3nt: TGCAGCGTTGCGGGGGCAGGGACCTACGAGCAGTACTTC